This T cell receptor (beta chain) appears in the sequencing data of a study of neurological immune-mediated disorders. cDNA synthesis was performed by 5'RACE with 10-nucleotide random UMIs. Using its own MiXCR run on the 5' RACE reads, TCRdb lists one record per CDR3 protein. The table has some 30,000 distinct CDR3 sequences, roughly 20% seen once. This clonotype was counted many times. The antigen is unknown. Overall study findings and caveats: The most TCR clonal expansion was seen in HTLV-1-associated myelopathy, and the least was seen in multiple sclerosis, which fell below healthy controls.

V was cut by 6 bases and J by 2 bases, with 10 bases left in between. Germline V lookup: CDR1 MGHDK, CDR2 SYGVNS. CDR3 length equals 13 residues. This TCR derives from a woman aged 60-75 years in good health. The source material was PBMCs. The chain couples TRBV25-1 to TRBJ1-2; maybe TRBD1 (5 bases). CDR3 region: CASSGAENYGYTF. CDR3 in DNA: TGTGCCAGCAGCGGGGCAGAAAACTATGGCTACACCTTC.